These 6 T cell receptor beta chains came from one sample sequenced in a study of CD8 T cells in ankylosing spondylitis (dated by TCRdb to about 2017). Libraries were constructed by 5' RACE. Sequencing was performed on an Illumina HiSeq 2500. TCRdb applied fastp at Q25 and MiXCR to the public reads, then kept only in-frame beta chains. All rows with the same CDR3 protein become a single entry with the most common DNA and genes. The sample yields some 250,000 distinct CDR3 sequences; around 7.8% were counted once. The ten largest clones represent approximately 7% of the sample. The sequenced sample was blood, either unsorted or a sorted T cell fraction (not recorded which). The receptors derive from a male donor with ankylosing spondylitis or in good health (not recorded which).

This clonotype has at least ten counts. The J gene is TRBJ1-1, the V gene TRBV6-1; maybe TRBD1 (5 bases). V lost 6 bases, J lost 3 bases, and 17 bases lay in between. Germline V lookup: CDR1 MNHNS, CDR2 SASEGT. CDR3 size: 15 residues. The CDR3 loop is CASRSRTGGDTEAFF. The CDR3 region has the DNA TGTGCCAGCAGATCCCGGACGGGGGGGGACACTGAAGCTTTCTTT.

The table lists this clonotype with many counts. The chain combines TRBV12-3 or TRBV12-4 with TRBJ2-1, with 8 bases fitting TRBD2. With V trimmed by 1 base and J by 10 bases, 6 bases remained unmatched. The CDR3 runs to 14 residues. CDR3 bases: TGTGCCAGCAGTTTAGGAGGGGCGGGAGGAGAGCAGTTCTTC. Translation gives CASSLGGAGGEQFF.

CDR3 in amino acids: CAWSKQRSPLHF. In DNA, the CDR3 is TGTGCCTGGAGTAAACAAAGGTCACCCCTCCACTTT. The chain recombines TRBV30 with TRBJ1-6; D gene ambiguous. This CDR3 comprises 12 residues. Germline values: CDR1 GTSNPN, CDR2 SVGIG (reference sequence). The V end was cut by 2 bases, the J end by 10 bases, with 9 bases between.

This clonotype was counted many times. The V and J genes are TRBV20-1 and TRBJ2-7; tentatively, D is TRBD2 (5 bases). This CDR3 is built from 13 residues. Germline V gene data show CDR1 as DFQATT and CDR2 as SNEGSKA (reference sequence). V was pared by 6 bases and J by 6 bases, with 18 bases between. The CDR3 nucleotides are TGCAGTGCCCAGCGGCCTCCGAGGTCCGAGCAGTACTTC. Residues: CSAQRPPRSEQYF.

At least ten counts were recorded for this clonotype. The chain links TRBV6-1 to TRBJ1-5; 7 nucleotides align to TRBD1. CDR3 length: 16 residues. CDR1 and CDR2 (germline): MNHNS, SASEGT. V shed 6 bases, J shed 4 bases, and the junction held 12 bases outside the gene matches. CDR3 amino acids: CASRDQSTGLNQPQHF. Written as DNA, the CDR3 is TGTGCCAGCAGGGACCAATCGACAGGGTTAAATCAGCCCCAGCATTTT.

This clonotype was observed at least ten times. The chain joins TRBV5-1 to TRBJ1-4, with a possible D match to TRBD1 (6 bases). V was shortened by 2 bases and J by 5 bases, with 10 bases between the two germline ends. Germline CDR1 reads SGHRS; CDR2 reads YFSETQ. The CDR3 extends over 14 amino acids. This chain's CDR3 is CASSFLGGNEKLFF. CDR3 coding DNA: TGCGCCAGCAGCTTTTTGGGGGGCAATGAAAAACTGTTTTTT.